This TCR beta chain originates from a study of tumor-infiltrating lymphocytes in oesophageal squamous cell carcinoma (dated by TCRdb to 2016 to 2017). This clonotype was observed many times. Its antigen is currently not known. One base away there is no much larger clone; base qualities are not given. From the germline V gene, CDR1 is SGDLS and CDR2 is YYNGEE. The V and J ends are trimmed by 0 bases and 0 bases, leaving 7 bases between them. The CDR3 covers 15 residues, taking in both the cysteine and the phenylalanine. The CDR3 DNA has 45 bases and is translated from base 1. The library was made by PCR. For sequencing, an Illumina HiSeq 2000 was employed. TCRdb reran the public reads through fastp at Q25 and MiXCR, keeping productive beta chains. Each CDR3 protein appears once, grouped with its most common genes and DNA. The sample table shows nearly 20,000 distinct CDR3 sequences, and 41% are seen once. Roughly 42% of the sample goes to the ten largest clones.

Source material: esophageal tumor tissue. The sequence joins TRBV9 to TRBJ1-5, with TRBD1 perhaps the D gene, on 5 matching bases. This TCR was sampled from a male donor with esophageal squamous cell carcinoma. The CDR3 protein: CASSVDGTSNQPQHF. The DNA sequence follows: TGTGCCAGCAGCGTAGACGGGACTAGCAATCAGCCCCAGCATTTT.